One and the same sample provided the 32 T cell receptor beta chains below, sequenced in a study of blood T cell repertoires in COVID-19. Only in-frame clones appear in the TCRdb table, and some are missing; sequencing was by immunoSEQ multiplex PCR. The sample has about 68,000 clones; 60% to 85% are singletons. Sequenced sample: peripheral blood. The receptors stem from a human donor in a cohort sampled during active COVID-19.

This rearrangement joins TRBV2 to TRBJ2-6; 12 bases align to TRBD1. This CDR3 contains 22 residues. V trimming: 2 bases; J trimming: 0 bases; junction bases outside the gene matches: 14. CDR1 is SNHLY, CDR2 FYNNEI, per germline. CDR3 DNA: TGTGCCAGCAGTGAAAAAGGATTGGATGGGGGACAGGGGGCCTCTGGGGCCAACGTCCTGACTTTC. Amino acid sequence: CASSEKGLDGGQGASGANVLTF.

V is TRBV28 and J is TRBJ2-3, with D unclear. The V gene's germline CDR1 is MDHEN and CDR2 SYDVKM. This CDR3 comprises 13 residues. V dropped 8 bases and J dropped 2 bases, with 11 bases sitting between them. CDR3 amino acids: CASSFPVTDTQYF. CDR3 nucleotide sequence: TGTGCCAGCTCCTTTCCGGTCACAGATACGCAGTATTTT.

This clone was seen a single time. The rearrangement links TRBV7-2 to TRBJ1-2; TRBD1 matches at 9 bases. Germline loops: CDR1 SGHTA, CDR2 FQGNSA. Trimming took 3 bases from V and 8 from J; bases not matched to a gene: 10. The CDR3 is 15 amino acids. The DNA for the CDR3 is TGTGCCAGCAGCTTCCCCGGGACAGGGCGAGGAGGCTACACCTTC. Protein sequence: CASSFPGTGRGGYTF.

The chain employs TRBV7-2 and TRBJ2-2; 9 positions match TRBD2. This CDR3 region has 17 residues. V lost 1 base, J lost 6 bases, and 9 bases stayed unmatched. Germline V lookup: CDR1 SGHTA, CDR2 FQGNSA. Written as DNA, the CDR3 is TGTGCCAGCAGCTTAGGGCCGGCGGGGGGGCAGGCCGGGGAGCTGTTTTTT. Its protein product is CASSLGPAGGQAGELFF.

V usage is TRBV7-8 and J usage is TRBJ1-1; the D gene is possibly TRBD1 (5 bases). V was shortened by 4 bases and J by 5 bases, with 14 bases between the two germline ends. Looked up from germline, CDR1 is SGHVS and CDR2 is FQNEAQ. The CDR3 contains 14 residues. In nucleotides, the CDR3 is TGTGCCAGCAGCTCCCCCGGGGGTAGAACTGAAGCTTTCTTT. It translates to CASSSPGGRTEAFF.

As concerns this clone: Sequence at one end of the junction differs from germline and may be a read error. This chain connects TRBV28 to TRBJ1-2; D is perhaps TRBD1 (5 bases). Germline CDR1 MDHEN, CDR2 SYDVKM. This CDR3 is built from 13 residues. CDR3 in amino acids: CACLGPDNYSYTF. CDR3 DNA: TGTGCCTGCTTGGGGCCAGATAACTATAGCTACACCTTC.

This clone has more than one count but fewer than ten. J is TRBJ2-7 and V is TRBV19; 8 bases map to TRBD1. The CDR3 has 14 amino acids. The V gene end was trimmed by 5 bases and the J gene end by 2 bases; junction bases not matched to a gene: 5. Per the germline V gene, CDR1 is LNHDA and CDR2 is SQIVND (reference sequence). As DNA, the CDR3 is TGTGCCAGTAGTCCGGACAGGGCTACCTACGAGCAGTACTTC. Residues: CASSPDRATYEQYF. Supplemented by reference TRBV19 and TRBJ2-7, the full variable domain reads DGGITQSPKYLFRKEGQNVTLSCEQNLNHDAMYWYRQDPGQGLRLIYYSQIVNDFQKGDIAEGYSVSREKKESFPLTVTSAQKNPTAFYLCASSPDRATYEQYFGPGTRLTVT.

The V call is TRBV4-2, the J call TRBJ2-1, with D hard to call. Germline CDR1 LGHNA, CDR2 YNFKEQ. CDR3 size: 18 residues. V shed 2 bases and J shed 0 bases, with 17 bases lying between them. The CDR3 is CASSQSFNTDSSYNEQFF. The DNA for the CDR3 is TGTGCCAGCAGCCAATCGTTCAACACAGATAGCTCCTACAATGAGCAGTTCTTC.

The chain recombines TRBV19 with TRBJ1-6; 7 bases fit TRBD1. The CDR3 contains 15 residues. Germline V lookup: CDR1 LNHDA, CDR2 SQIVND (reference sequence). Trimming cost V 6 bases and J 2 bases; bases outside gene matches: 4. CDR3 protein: CASRLGGTYNSPLHF. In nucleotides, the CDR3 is TGTGCCAGTAGACTAGGGGGCACCTATAATTCACCCCTCCACTTT.

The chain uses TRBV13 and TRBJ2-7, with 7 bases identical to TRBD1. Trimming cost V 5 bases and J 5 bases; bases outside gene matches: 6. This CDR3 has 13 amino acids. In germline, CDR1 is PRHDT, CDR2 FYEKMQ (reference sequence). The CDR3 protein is CASSPTTGDEQYF. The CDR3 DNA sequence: TGTGCCAGCAGCCCAACCACAGGGGACGAGCAGTACTTC.

The DNA of the CDR3 is TGTGCCAGCAGTCTTTGGACAGGGAGGGGAGAGACCCAGTACTTC. This sequence encodes CASSLWTGRGETQYF. The rearrangement uses TRBV7-2 and TRBJ2-5, with a possible D match to TRBD1 (8 bases). Trimming removed 6 bases at V and 4 bases at J, with 18 bases between. Germline V lookup: CDR1 SGHTA, CDR2 FQGNSA. The length of the CDR3 is 15 residues.

The CDR3 loop reads CSGGYQNGETQYF. In nucleotides, the CDR3 is TGCAGCGGGGGGTACCAAAACGGGGAGACCCAGTACTTC. The chain combines TRBV29-1 with TRBJ2-5; D might be TRBD1 or TRBD2, each matching 5 bases. The ends were cut back, 7 bases at V and 5 bases at J, with 17 bases in the middle. The CDR3 extends over 13 amino acids. Germline-derived CDR1 and CDR2 are SQVTM and ANQGSEA.

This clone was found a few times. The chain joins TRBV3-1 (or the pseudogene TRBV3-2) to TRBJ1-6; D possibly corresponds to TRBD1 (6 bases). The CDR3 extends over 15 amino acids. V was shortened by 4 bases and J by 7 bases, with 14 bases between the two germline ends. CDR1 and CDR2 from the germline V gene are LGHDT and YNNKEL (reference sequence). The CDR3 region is CASSRLDSENSPLHF. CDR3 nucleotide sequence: TGTGCCAGCAGCCGACTGGACAGTGAAAATTCACCCCTCCACTTT.

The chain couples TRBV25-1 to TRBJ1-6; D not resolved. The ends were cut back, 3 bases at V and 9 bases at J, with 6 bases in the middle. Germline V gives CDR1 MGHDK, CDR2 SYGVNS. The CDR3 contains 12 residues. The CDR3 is CASSDWSSPLHF. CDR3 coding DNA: TGTGCCAGCAGTGACTGGAGTTCACCCCTCCACTTT.

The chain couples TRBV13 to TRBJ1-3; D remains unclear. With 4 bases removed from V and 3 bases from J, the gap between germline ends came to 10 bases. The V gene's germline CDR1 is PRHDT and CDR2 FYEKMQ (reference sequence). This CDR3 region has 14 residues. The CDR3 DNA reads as TGTGCCAGCAGCTCCGCATCCAGTGGAAACACCATATATTTT. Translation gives CASSSASSGNTIYF.

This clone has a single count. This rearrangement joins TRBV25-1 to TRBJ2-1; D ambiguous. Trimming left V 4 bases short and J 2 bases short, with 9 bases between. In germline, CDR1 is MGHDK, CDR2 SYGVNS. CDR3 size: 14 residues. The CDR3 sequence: CASSGASTYNEQFF. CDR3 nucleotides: TGTGCCAGCAGTGGGGCGTCTACCTACAATGAGCAGTTCTTC.

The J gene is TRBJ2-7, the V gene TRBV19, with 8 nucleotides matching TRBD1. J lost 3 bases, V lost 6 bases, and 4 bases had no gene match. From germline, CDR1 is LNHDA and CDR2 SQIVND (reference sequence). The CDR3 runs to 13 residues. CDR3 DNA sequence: TGTGCCAGTAGGGACAGGGCTCGCTACGAGCAGTACTTC. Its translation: CASRDRARYEQYF.

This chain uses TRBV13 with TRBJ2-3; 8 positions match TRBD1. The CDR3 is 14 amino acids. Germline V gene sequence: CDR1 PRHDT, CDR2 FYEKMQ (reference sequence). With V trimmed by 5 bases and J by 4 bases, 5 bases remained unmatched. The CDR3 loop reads CASSVDRGPDTQYF. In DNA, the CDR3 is TGTGCCAGCAGCGTAGACAGGGGCCCAGATACGCAGTATTTT.

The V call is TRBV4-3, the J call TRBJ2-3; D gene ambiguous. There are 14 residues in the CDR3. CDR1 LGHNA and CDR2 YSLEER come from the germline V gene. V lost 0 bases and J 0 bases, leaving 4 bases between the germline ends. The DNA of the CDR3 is TGCGCCAGCAGCCAAGACCAGAGCACAGATACGCAGTATTTT. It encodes CASSQDQSTDTQYF.

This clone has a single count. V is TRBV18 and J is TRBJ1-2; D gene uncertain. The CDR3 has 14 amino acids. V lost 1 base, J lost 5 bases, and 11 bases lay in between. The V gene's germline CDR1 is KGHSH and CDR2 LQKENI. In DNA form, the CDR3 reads TGTGCCAGCTCACCACAGAACGGGGAGTATGGCTACACCTTC. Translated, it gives CASSPQNGEYGYTF.

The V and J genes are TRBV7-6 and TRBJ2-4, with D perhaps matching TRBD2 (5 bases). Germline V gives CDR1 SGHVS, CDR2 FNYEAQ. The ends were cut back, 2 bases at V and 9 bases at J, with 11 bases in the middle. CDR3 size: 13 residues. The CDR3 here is CASSLTPEGIQYF. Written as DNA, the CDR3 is TGTGCCAGCAGCTTAACCCCCGAGGGCATTCAGTACTTC.

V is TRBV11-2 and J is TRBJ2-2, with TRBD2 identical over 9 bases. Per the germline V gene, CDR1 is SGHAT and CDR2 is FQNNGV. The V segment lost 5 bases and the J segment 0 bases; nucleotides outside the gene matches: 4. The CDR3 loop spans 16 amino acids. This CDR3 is CASSQGLAPNTGELFF. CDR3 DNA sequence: TGTGCCAGCAGCCAAGGACTAGCGCCGAACACCGGGGAGCTGTTTTTT.

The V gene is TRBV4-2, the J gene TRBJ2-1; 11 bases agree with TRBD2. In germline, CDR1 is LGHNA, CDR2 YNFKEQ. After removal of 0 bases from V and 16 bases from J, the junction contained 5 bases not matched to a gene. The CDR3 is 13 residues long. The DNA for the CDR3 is TGTGCCAGCAGCCAAGAGTGGACTAGCGGGCCATTCTTC. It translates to CASSQEWTSGPFF.

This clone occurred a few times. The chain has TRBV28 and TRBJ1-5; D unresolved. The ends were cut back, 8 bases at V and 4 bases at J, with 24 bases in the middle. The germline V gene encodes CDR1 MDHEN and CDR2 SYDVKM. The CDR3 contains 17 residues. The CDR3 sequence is CASGLLVGSSENQPQHF. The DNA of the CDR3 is TGTGCCAGCGGGCTATTGGTGGGGAGTTCGGAAAATCAGCCCCAGCATTTT.

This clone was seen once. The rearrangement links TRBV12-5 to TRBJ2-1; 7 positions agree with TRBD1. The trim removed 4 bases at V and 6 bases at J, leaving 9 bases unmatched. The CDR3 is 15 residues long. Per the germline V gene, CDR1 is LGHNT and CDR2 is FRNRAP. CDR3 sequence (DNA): TGTGCTAGTGGTTGGGAAGGGGGCGCTGCCAATGAGCAGTTCTTC. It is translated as CASGWEGGAANEQFF.

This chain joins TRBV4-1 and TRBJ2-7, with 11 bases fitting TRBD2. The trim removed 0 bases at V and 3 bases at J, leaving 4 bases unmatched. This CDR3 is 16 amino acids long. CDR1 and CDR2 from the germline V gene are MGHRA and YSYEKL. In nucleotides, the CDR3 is TGCGCCAGCAGCCAAGATTGGGGACTAGCGGACTACGAGCAGTACTTC. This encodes CASSQDWGLADYEQYF.

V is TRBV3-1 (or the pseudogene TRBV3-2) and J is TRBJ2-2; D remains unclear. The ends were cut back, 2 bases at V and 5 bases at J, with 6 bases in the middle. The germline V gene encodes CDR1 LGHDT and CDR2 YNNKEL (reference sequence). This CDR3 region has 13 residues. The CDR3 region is CASSQRSTGELFF. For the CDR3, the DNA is TGTGCCAGCAGCCAAAGGAGTACCGGGGAGCTGTTTTTT.

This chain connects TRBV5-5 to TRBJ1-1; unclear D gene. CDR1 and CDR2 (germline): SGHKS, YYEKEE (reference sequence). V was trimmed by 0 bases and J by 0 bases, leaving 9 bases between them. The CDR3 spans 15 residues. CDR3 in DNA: TGTGCCAGCAGCTTGGAACCCACACTGAACACTGAAGCTTTCTTT. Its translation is CASSLEPTLNTEAFF.

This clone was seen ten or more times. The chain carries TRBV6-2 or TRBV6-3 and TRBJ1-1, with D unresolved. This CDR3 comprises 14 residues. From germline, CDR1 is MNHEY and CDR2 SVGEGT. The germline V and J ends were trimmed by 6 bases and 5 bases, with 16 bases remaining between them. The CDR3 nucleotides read TGTGCCAGCAGCGAAGGAGTGAGGAGGACTGAAGCTTTCTTT. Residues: CASSEGVRRTEAFF.

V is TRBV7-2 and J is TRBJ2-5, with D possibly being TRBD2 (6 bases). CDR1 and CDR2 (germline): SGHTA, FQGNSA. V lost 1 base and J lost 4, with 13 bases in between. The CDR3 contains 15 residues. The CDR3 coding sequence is TGTGCCAGCAGCTTAGTAAGCGGGTCAATAGAGACCCAGTACTTC. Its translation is CASSLVSGSIETQYF.

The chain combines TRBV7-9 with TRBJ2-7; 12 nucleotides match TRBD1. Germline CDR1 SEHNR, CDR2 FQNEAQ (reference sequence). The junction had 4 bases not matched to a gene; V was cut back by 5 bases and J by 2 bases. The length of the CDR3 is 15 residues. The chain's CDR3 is CASSPGQGATYEQYF. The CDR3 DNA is TGTGCCAGCAGCCCGGGACAGGGGGCTACCTACGAGCAGTACTTC.

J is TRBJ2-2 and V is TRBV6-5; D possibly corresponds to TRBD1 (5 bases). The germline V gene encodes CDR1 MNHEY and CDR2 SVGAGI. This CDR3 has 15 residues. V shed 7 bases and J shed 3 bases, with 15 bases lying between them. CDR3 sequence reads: CASIVRWGDTGELFF. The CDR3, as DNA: TGTGCCAGCATCGTCCGATGGGGCGACACCGGGGAGCTGTTTTTT.